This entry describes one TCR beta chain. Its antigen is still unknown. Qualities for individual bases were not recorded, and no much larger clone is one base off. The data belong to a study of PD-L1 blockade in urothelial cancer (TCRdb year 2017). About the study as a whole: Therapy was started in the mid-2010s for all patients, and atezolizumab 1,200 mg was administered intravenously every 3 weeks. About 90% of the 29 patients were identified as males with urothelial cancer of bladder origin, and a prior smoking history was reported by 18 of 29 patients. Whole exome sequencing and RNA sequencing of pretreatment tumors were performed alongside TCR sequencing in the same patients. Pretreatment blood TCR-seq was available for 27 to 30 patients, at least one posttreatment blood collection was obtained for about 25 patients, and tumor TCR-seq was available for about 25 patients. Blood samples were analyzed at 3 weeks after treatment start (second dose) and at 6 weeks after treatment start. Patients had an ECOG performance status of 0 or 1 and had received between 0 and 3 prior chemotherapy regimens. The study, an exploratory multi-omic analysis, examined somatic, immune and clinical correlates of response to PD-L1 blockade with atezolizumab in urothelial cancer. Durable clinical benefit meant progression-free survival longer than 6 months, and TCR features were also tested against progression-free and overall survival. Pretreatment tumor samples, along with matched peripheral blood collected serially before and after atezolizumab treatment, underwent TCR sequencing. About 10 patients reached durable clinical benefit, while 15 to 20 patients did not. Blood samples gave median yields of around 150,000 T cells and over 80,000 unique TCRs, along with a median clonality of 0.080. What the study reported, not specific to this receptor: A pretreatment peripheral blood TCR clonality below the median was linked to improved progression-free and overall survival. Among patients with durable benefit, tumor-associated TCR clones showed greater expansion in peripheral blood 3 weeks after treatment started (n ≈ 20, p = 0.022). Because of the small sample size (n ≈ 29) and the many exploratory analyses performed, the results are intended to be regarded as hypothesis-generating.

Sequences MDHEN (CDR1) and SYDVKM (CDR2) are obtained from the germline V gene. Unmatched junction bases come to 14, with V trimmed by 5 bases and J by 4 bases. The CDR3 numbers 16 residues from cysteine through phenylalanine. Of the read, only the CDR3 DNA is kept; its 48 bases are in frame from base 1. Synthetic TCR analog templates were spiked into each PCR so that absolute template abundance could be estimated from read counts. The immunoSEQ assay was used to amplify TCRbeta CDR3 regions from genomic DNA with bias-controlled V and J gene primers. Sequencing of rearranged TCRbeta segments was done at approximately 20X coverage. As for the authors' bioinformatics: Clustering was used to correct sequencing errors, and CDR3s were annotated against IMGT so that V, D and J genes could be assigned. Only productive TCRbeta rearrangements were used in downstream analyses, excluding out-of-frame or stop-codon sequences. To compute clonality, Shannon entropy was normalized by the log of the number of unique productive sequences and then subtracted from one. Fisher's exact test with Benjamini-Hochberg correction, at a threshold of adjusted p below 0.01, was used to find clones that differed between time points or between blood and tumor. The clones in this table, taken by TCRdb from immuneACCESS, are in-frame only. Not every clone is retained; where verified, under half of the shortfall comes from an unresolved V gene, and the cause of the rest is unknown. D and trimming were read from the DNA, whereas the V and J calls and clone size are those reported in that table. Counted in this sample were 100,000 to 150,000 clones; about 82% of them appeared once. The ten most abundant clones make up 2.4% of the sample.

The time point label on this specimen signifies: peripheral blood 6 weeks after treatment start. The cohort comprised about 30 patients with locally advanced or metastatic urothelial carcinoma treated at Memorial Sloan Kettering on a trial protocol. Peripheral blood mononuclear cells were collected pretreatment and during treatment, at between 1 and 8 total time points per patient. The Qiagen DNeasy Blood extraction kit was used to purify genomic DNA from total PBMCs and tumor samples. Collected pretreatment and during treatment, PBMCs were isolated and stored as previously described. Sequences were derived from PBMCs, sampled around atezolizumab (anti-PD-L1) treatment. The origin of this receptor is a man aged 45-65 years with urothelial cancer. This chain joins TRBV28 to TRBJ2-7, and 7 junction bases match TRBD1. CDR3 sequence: CASSRYQGDVSYEQYF. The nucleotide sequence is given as TGTGCCAGCAGTCGTTACCAGGGGGACGTATCTTACGAGCAGTACTTC.